The 11 T cell receptor beta chains listed next were all sequenced from one sample in a study of PD-L1 blockade in urothelial cancer. Generated by immunoSEQ multiplex PCR, the TCRdb table keeps only in-frame clones and is missing some. The repertoire holds more than 45,000 clones, with around 85% as singletons. The sample consisted of PBMCs, taken around atezolizumab (anti-PD-L1) treatment. Receptors originate from a man in his 60s with urothelial cancer.

V and J are TRBV11-3 and TRBJ1-1, with 7 bases matching TRBD1. The CDR3 has 15 residues. After removal of 1 base from V and 1 base from J, the junction contained 3 bases not matched to a gene. The germline gives CDR1 SGHNT, CDR2 YENEEA. The CDR3 sequence is CASSLVGTENTEAFF. The CDR3 nucleotides read TGTGCCAGCAGCTTAGTAGGGACAGAGAACACTGAAGCTTTCTTT.

The chain recombines TRBV5-1 with TRBJ2-1; D gene ambiguous. Germline V CDR1 and CDR2: SGHRS, YFSETQ. Trimming took 1 base from V and 5 from J, leaving 13 bases between them. The CDR3 sequence is 15 residues long. The chain's CDR3 is CASSLNGFADNEQFF. In nucleotides, the CDR3 is TGCGCCAGCAGCTTGAACGGGTTCGCAGACAATGAGCAGTTCTTC.

The CDR3 here is CASSQDISYEQYF. In DNA form, the CDR3 reads TGTGCCAGCAGCCAAGACATCTCCTACGAGCAGTACTTC. This chain uses TRBV5-6 with TRBJ2-7, with D unclear. The V gene lost 4 bases and the J gene lost 0 bases, with 8 bases spanning the gap. CDR1 SGHDT and CDR2 YYEEEE come from the germline V gene. The CDR3 spans 13 residues.

This clone has just one count. J is TRBJ1-1 and V is TRBV19; the D is unclear. V was pared by 3 bases and J by 3 bases, with 8 bases between. The CDR3 is made up of 13 amino acids. Germline-derived CDR1 and CDR2 are LNHDA and SQIVND (reference sequence). The CDR3 DNA sequence: TGTGCCAGTAGTATTTTCGGGTACACTGAAGCTTTCTTT. Translated: CASSIFGYTEAFF. The full variable domain, rest sourced from reference TRBV19 and TRBJ1-1, is DGGITQSPKYLFRKEGQNVTLSCEQNLNHDAMYWYRQDPGQGLRLIYYSQIVNDFQKGDIAEGYSVSREKKESFPLTVTSAQKNPTAFYLCASSIFGYTEAFFGQGTRLTVV.

V usage is TRBV18 and J usage is TRBJ2-1; maybe TRBD2 (5 bases). The germline CDR1 and CDR2 sequences are KGHSH and LQKENI. This CDR3 is 15 amino acids long. The V end lost 6 bases, the J end lost 0 bases, and 12 bases lay between the germline ends. This chain's CDR3 is CASSPGLSSYNEQFF. Here the CDR3 DNA reads TGTGCCAGCTCCCCTGGACTTAGCTCCTACAATGAGCAGTTCTTC.

The V and J genes are TRBV30 and TRBJ1-4; D possibly corresponds to TRBD1 (5 bases). CDR1 is GTSNPN, CDR2 SVGIG, per germline (reference sequence). CDR3 length equals 13 residues. V was pared by 5 bases and J by 1 base, with 8 bases between. CDR3 amino acids: CAWCQGTNEKLFF. Here the CDR3 DNA reads TGTGCCTGGTGTCAGGGAACTAATGAAAAACTGTTTTTT. Filled out from reference TRBV30 and TRBJ1-4, the complete variable domain reads SQTIHQWPATLVQPVGSPLSLECTVEGTSNPNLYWYRQAAGRGLQLLFYSVGIGQISSEVPQNLSASRPQDRQFILSSKKLLLSDSGFYLCAWCQGTNEKLFFGSGTQLSVL.

This chain connects TRBV6-5 to TRBJ2-3; the D gene is possibly TRBD2 (5 bases). CDR3 length equals 15 residues. V gave up 6 bases and J gave up 0 bases, with 13 bases separating them. CDR1 is MNHEY, CDR2 SVGAGI, per germline. The CDR3 nucleotides read TGTGCCAGCAGCATATCCCGAGGGAGCACAGATACGCAGTATTTT. Its protein product is CASSISRGSTDTQYF.

The chain joins TRBV18 to TRBJ1-2; tentatively, D is TRBD1 (5 bases). Trimming left V 4 bases short and J 2 bases short, with 17 bases between. Looked up from germline, CDR1 is KGHSH and CDR2 is LQKENI. This CDR3 has 16 amino acids. The CDR3 loop reads CASSLNSGILNYGYTF. CDR3 nucleotides: TGTGCCAGCTCACTAAACTCAGGGATATTAAACTATGGCTACACCTTC. Drawing the rest from reference TRBV18 and TRBJ1-2, the complete variable domain is NAGVMQNPRHLVRRRGQEARLRCSPMKGHSHVYWYRQLPEEGLKFMVYLQKENIIDESGMPKERFSAEFPKEGPSILRIQQVVRGDSAAYFCASSLNSGILNYGYTFGSGTRLTVV.

This clone was detected only once. This chain uses TRBV7-2 with TRBJ2-7, with D perhaps matching TRBD1 (6 bases). The CDR3 is made up of 14 amino acids. CDR1 and CDR2 (germline): SGHTA, FQGNSA. Trimming shortened V by 5 bases and J by 3 bases, and 14 bases separated the two germline ends. The CDR3 DNA sequence: TGTGCCAGCAGCATCGCGACAGGACTCTACGAGCAGTACTTC. Amino acids: CASSIATGLYEQYF. The complete variable domain, with remaining parts taken from reference TRBV7-2 and TRBJ2-7, reads GAGVSQSPSNKVTEKGKDVELRCDPISGHTALYWYRQSLGQGLEFLIYFQGNSAPDKSGLPSDRFSAERTGGSVSTLTIQRTQQEDSAVYLCASSIATGLYEQYFGPGTRLTVT.

The chain joins TRBV9 to TRBJ1-5; 7 bases fit TRBD1. CDR1 and CDR2 from the germline V gene are SGDLS and YYNGEE. The CDR3 is made up of 14 amino acids. The trim removed 3 bases at V and 3 bases at J, leaving 3 bases unmatched. The CDR3 loop is CASSGQGNNQPQHF. In DNA form, the CDR3 reads TGTGCCAGCAGCGGACAGGGCAACAATCAGCCCCAGCATTTT.

The chain couples TRBV9 to TRBJ1-5, with D tentatively TRBD1 (6 bases). The CDR3 runs to 15 residues. CDR1 and CDR2 (germline): SGDLS, YYNGEE. With 3 bases removed from V and 0 bases from J, the gap between germline ends came to 10 bases. The CDR3 reads CASSAGQYSNQPQHF. As DNA, the CDR3 is TGTGCCAGCAGCGCCGGACAGTATAGCAATCAGCCCCAGCATTTT. Full variable domain (remainder filled in from reference TRBV9 and TRBJ1-5): DSGVTQTPKHLITATGQRVTLRCSPRSGDLSVYWYQQSLDQGLQFLIQYYNGEERAKGNILERFSAQQFPDLHSELNLSSLELGDSALYFCASSAGQYSNQPQHFGDGTRLSIL.